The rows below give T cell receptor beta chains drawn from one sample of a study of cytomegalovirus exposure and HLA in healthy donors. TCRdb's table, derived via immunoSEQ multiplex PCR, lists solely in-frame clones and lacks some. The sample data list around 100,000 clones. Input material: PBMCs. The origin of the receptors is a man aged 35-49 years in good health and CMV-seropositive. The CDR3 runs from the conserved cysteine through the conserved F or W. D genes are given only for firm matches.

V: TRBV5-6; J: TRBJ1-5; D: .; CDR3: CASSLSGAGNQPQHF; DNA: TGTGCCAGCAGCTTATCAGGAGCGGGGAATCAGCCCCAGCATTTT
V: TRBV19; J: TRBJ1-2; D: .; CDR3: CASSREYYGYTF; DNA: TGTGCCAGTAGCAGGGAATACTATGGCTACACCTTC
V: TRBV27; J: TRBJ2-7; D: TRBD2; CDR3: CASSLWGGLKLDEQYF; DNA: TGTGCCAGCAGTTTATGGGGAGGGCTGAAGTTAGACGAGCAGTACTTC
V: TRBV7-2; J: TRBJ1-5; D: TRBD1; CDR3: CASSLTQGGQPQHF; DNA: TGTGCCAGCAGCTTGACACAGGGGGGTCAGCCCCAGCATTTT
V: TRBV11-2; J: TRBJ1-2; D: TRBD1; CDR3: CASSLQGAPNYGYTF; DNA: TGTGCCAGCAGCCTCCAGGGGGCGCCTAACTATGGCTACACCTTC
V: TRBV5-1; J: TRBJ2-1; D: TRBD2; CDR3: CASSAGTNVLEEQFF; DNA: TGCGCCAGCAGCGCCGGGACTAACGTGCTGGAGGAGCAGTTCTTC
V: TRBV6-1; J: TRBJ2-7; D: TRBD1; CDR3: CASSETGSYEQYF; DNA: TGTGCCAGCAGTGAGACAGGGTCCTACGAGCAGTACTTC
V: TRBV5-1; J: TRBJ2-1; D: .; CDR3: CASSFRDRGSLAGVPLYNEQFF; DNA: TGCGCCAGCAGCTTCCGGGACAGGGGTTCGCTAGCGGGAGTCCCCCTTTACAATGAGCAGTTCTTC
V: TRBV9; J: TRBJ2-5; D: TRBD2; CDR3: CASSGTSGKETQYF; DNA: TGTGCCAGCAGCGGGACTAGCGGCAAAGAGACCCAGTACTTC
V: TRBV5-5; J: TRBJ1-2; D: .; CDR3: CASSYTGGYTF; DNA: TGTGCCAGCAGCTACACAGGGGGCTACACCTTC
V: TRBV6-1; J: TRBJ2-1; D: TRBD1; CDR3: CASWEPGQPYNEQFF; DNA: TGTGCCAGCTGGGAACCGGGACAGCCGTACAATGAGCAGTTCTTC
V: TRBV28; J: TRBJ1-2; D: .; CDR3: CASSLGTTNYGYTF; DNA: TGTGCCAGCAGTTTAGGCACCACTAACTATGGCTACACCTTC
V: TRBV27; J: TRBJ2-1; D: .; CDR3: CASSLVLTTGSEQFF; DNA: TGTGCCAGCAGTTTAGTCTTGACAACTGGAAGTGAGCAGTTCTTC
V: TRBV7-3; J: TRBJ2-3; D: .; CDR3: CASSSTSRGTDTQYF; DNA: TGTGCCAGCAGCTCCACTAGCCGTGGCACAGATACGCAGTATTTT
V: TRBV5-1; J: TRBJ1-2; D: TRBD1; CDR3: CASSSSTGGTYGYTF; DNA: TGCGCCAGCAGCTCATCGACAGGGGGCACCTATGGCTACACCTTC
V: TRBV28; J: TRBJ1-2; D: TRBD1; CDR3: CASSIDRGPGYTF; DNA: TGTGCCAGCAGTATAGACAGGGGGCCCGGCTACACCTTC